This T cell receptor beta chain was obtained from a study of beta chain features in type 1 diabetes (dated by TCRdb to 2016 to 2019). As for the study more broadly: Mean age, gender distribution, total cell number and subset yield did not differ between patients and healthy donors. A total of over 95,000,000 sorted cells were examined across all samples, and RNA yield correlated strongly with the number of cells per subset. Naive and central memory subsets were obtained from all 30 or so donors, but regulatory and stem cell-like memory subsets were isolated from only 8 patients and 8 healthy donors. The study compared the TCRB repertoires of sorted circulating CD4+ T cell subsets in recently diagnosed type 1 diabetes patients with those in matched healthy donors. Study-level results and caveats: PCR may preferentially amplify shorter templates, but because patient and control samples were amplified and corrected together, any resulting skew would affect both groups equally. Fewer insertions and more nucleotide deletions at VDJ recombination sites were observed in patients with type 1 diabetes, implying thymic rearrangement abnormalities. HLA sub-analyses involved small numbers of individuals, so any influence of HLA type on TCRB rearrangement remained unresolved. Because cDNA rather than genomic DNA was sequenced, highly expressing activated cells could have been over-represented, although no difference in activation and CD3 levels was found between groups. The naive, central memory and regulatory TCRB repertoires appeared to resemble one another more closely among patients than among healthy donors. Type 1 diabetes patients showed a moderate but significant shortening of TCRB CDR3 length in all four CD4+ subsets.

In the case of this clone: Its binding antigen is unknown. Base qualities are missing; no much larger clone stands one base away.

For CDR1 and CDR2, the germline V gene lists SGHRS and YFSETQ. Trimming takes 4 bases from V and 2 bases from J, and the germline ends sit 6 bases apart. Measured from the cysteine to the phenylalanine, the CDR3 is 12 residues long. The kept DNA is CDR3 alone, 36 bases in frame from the first base. All of the isolated RNA was reverse transcribed with the High Capacity cDNA Reverse Transcription Kit, so expressed TCRB transcripts were sequenced. Deep immunoSEQ sequencing was performed on naive, central memory and regulatory T cell samples, with an average of approximately 4 million total reads per sample. After sorted cells were lysed in RLT buffer, RNA was extracted with DNase-treated RNeasy Micro or Mini kits, with the choice depending on cell number. Each cell subset was processed on its own to prevent cross-contamination, while patient and healthy donor samples were processed together. TCRB sequences were amplified from cDNA with the immunoSEQ multiplex PCR, producing 87-bp fragments spanning the CDR3 region. Amplicons were sequenced on the Illumina HiSeq platform. The study's own analysis went as follows. Synthetic template baselines were used to correct PCR bias computationally, reads within Hamming distance 2 were collapsed, and singletons that could not be merged were discarded. Reads were aligned to IMGT to assign V, D and J genes, CDR3 length, and insertions or deletions at six rearrangement sites. Within each subset, clonotype counts were normalized to sorted cell number, after which true diversity and Gini coefficients were computed with the tcR R package. Repertoire sharing was quantified using the overlap coefficient calculated on TCRB nucleotide sequences. As a proxy for the pre-selection repertoire, out-of-frame TCRB sequences from naive cells were analyzed. This is the immuneACCESS table as TCRdb keeps it, with only in-frame sequences that have V and J called. A part of the clones is gone; compared with another copy, unresolved V genes explain less than half, and the rest is unexplained. V and J calls and clone size follow that table, whereas D and trimming were derived from the DNA. The sample table contains 300,000 to 350,000 clones; only one count was recorded for less than 20% of them. 0.044% of the sample is in the top ten clones.

Each donor gave one peripheral blood draw, averaging about 120 mL, which was collected into heparinised tubes. Naive, central memory, regulatory and stem cell-like memory CD4+ T cells were sorted on a BD FACSAria II using a panel including CD45RO, CCR7, CD25, CD127, CD95 and CD27. All sorted populations exceeded 95% purity. PBMCs were isolated immediately by Lymphoprep density gradient centrifugation and stained directly without culture. So that batch effects would be minimized, each experiment stained and sorted samples in pairs, pairing one healthy donor with one patient. Sequencing input: naive CD4+ T cells from blood. In light of the paper, this sample's cell subset or site label describes: true naive CD4+ T cells. The receptor comes from a woman aged 18-29 years in good health. The chain uses TRBV5-1 and TRBJ2-5; the D gene cannot be resolved reliably. For the CDR3, the sequence is CASSRVQETQYF. The sequence in DNA is TGCGCCAGCAGCCGCGTTCAAGAGACCCAGTACTTC. With the portions outside the CDR3 filled from the reference TRBV5-1 and TRBJ2-5 genes, the complete variable region becomes KAGVTQTPRYLIKTRGQQVTLSCSPISGHRSVSWYQQTPGQGLQFLFEYFSETQRNKGNFPGRFSGRQFSNSRSEMNVSTLELGDSALYLCASSRVQETQYFGPGTRLLVL.